These 27 T cell receptor beta chains came from one sample sequenced in a study of neurological immune-mediated disorders. MiXCR, run by TCRdb on the 5' RACE reads, gives a single entry per CDR3 protein. This table holds about 30,000 distinct CDR3 sequences, approximately 5% found once. The source material was CD4+ T cells from blood. All receptors come from a woman aged 50 to 60 in good health.

Comments on this clonotype: An end of the junction differs from the germline gene, which may be a read error. The V call is TRBV27, the J call TRBJ2-2; a possible D gene is TRBD1 (7 bases). CDR1 is MNHEY, CDR2 SMNVEV, per germline (reference sequence). This CDR3 has 15 residues. CDR3 in DNA: TGTGCCAACAGTTTCCAGGGGGGTAACACCGGGGAGCTGTTTTTT. It specifies CANSFQGGNTGELFF.

This clonotype was picked up many times. The chain has TRBV6-1 and TRBJ1-5; 9 bases map to TRBD1. With V trimmed by 6 bases and J by 8 bases, 5 bases remained unmatched. CDR1 MNHNS and CDR2 SASEGT come from the germline V gene. This CDR3 has 13 amino acids. CDR3 in amino acids: CASSPGQGKPQHF. Written as DNA, the CDR3 is TGTGCCAGCAGCCCGGGACAGGGAAAGCCCCAGCATTTT.

The V call is TRBV28, the J call TRBJ2-1; D not resolved. V was cut by 6 bases and J by 8 bases, with 14 bases left in between. The CDR3 extends over 13 amino acids. Germline V lookup: CDR1 MDHEN, CDR2 SYDVKM. The DNA for the CDR3 is TGTGCCAGCAGAGGGAAGGTTCGGCATGAGCAGTTCTTC. This codes for CASRGKVRHEQFF.

The rearrangement uses TRBV7-9 and TRBJ1-5, with D perhaps matching TRBD1 (6 bases). Germline assignment: CDR1 SEHNR and CDR2 FQNEAQ (reference sequence). The V end lost 0 bases, the J end lost 4 bases, and 10 bases lay between the germline ends. The CDR3 has 15 amino acids. The CDR3: CASSLAGTQNQPQHF. CDR3 DNA: TGTGCCAGCAGCTTAGCCGGGACACAGAATCAGCCCCAGCATTTT.

This clonotype has at least ten counts. The chain combines TRBV28 with TRBJ1-1; tentative D call: TRBD1 (6 bases). Deletions cut 1 base from V and 12 bases from J, with 18 bases between. Germline V gene lookup returns CDR1 MDHEN and CDR2 SYDVKM. CDR3 length: 14 residues. DNA for the CDR3: TGTGCCAGCAGTTTATCAACAGGGCGTTGGACGACTTTCTTT. Translated, it gives CASSLSTGRWTTFF.

In its sample, this clonotype was seen many times. This sequence joins TRBV10-3 and TRBJ1-5; 7 nucleotides align to TRBD1. The V gene end was trimmed by 0 bases and the J gene end by 3 bases; junction bases not matched to a gene: 8. The CDR3 extends over 17 amino acids. Germline CDR1 and CDR2: ENHRY and SYGVKD. The CDR3 loop is CAISESRQGSYNQPQHF. Written as DNA, the CDR3 is TGTGCCATCAGTGAGTCCAGACAGGGTTCGTACAATCAGCCCCAGCATTTT.

This clonotype was detected many times. This chain connects TRBV6-5 to TRBJ2-7, with 12 bases fitting TRBD2. Germline V gene sequence: CDR1 MNHEY, CDR2 SVGAGI. The CDR3 has 17 amino acids. J was trimmed by 5 bases and V by 7 bases; bases with no gene match: 15. This chain's CDR3 is CASTRLAGARAVHEQYF. The CDR3 DNA is TGTGCCAGCACCCGACTAGCGGGGGCGCGAGCCGTCCACGAGCAGTACTTC.

By share, this clonotype counts as medium-sized. This chain links TRBV11-2 with TRBJ2-2, with TRBD2 matching over 9 bases. V lost 0 bases to trimming and J lost 6 bases; unmatched junction nucleotides: 2. The CDR3 covers 15 residues. CDR1 is SGHAT, CDR2 FQNNGV, per germline. This CDR3 reads CASSLEAGGPGELFF. The CDR3 DNA reads as TGTGCCAGCAGCTTAGAAGCGGGGGGCCCCGGGGAGCTGTTTTTT.

This clonotype occurred many times. CDR3: CASSRGDWTYNEQFF. CDR3 sequence (DNA): TGCGCCAGCAGCCGGGGGGATTGGACCTACAATGAGCAGTTCTTC. V is TRBV5-1 and J is TRBJ2-1, with TRBD2 matching over 7 bases. CDR1 SGHRS and CDR2 YFSETQ come from the germline V gene. Losses at the gene ends were 4 bases for V and 2 bases for J; bases not matched to a gene: 6. CDR3 length: 15 amino acids.

This clonotype was detected many times. The DNA of the CDR3 is TGTGCCAGCAGCCAGACAGACCGTAGCACAGATACGCAGTATTTT. Its protein is CASSQTDRSTDTQYF. J is TRBJ2-3 and V is TRBV6-5, with D possibly TRBD1 on 5 matching bases. The germline V gene has CDR1 MNHEY and CDR2 SVGAGI. V was trimmed by 6 bases and J by 0 bases, leaving 13 bases between them. The CDR3 loop spans 15 amino acids.

At least ten counts were recorded for this clonotype. The chain has TRBV5-1 and TRBJ1-3, with TRBD1 matching 9 bases. V shed 4 bases and J 4 bases; nucleotides not matched to a gene: 6. The germline V gene encodes CDR1 SGHRS and CDR2 YFSETQ. The CDR3 runs 15 residues. DNA of the CDR3: TGCGCCAGCAGCAAAGGGACAGGGCCGGGAAACACCATATATTTT. It is translated as CASSKGTGPGNTIYF.

This clonotype was counted ten times or more. This chain links TRBV5-6 with TRBJ2-2, with D hard to call. V lost 0 bases and J 4 bases, leaving 10 bases between the germline ends. The CDR3 consists of 15 residues. From germline, CDR1 is SGHDT and CDR2 YYEEEE. The CDR3 spells CASSLDGLRTGELFF. The CDR3 DNA is TGTGCCAGCAGCTTGGACGGTTTGCGCACCGGGGAGCTGTTTTTT.

The table lists this clonotype with many counts. This chain uses TRBV19 with TRBJ1-2; possible D gene TRBD1, 6 bases. Germline V gene lookup returns CDR1 LNHDA and CDR2 SQIVND (reference sequence). This CDR3 has 14 amino acids. V lost 7 bases, J lost 2 bases, and 14 bases lay in between. The CDR3 region is CASTPGTQNYGYTF. As DNA, the CDR3 is TGTGCCAGTACCCCTGGGACACAAAACTATGGCTACACCTTC.

This clonotype was recorded many times. V usage is TRBV6-1 and J usage is TRBJ1-6, with D uncertain. This CDR3 is built from 12 residues. V lost 3 bases and J lost 6, with 3 bases in between. Germline CDR1 reads MNHNS; CDR2 reads SASEGT. The CDR3 region is CASSEANSPLHF. The CDR3 DNA reads as TGTGCCAGCAGTGAGGCTAATTCACCCCTCCACTTT.

With regard to this clonotype: A read error is possible here, since a much larger clone lies one base away. The J gene is TRBJ2-1, the V gene TRBV7-9, with a possible D match to TRBD1 (7 bases). Germline loops: CDR1 SEHNR, CDR2 FQNEAQ (reference sequence). This CDR3 is built from 15 residues. V was trimmed by 5 bases and J by 9 bases, leaving 20 bases between them. CDR3: CASSTLRGQSGEQFF. CDR3 coding DNA: TGTGCCAGCAGCACCTTGCGGGGACAGAGTGGTGAGCAGTTCTTC.

This clonotype was recorded at least ten times. The V and J genes are TRBV5-6 and TRBJ2-7, with TRBD1 identical over 8 bases. Germline lookup yields CDR1 SGHDT and CDR2 YYEEEE. The CDR3 covers 16 residues. Trimming at V came to 4 bases and at J to 2 bases, leaving 11 bases not matched to a gene. CDR3 loop: CASSKTGEVEAYEQYF. CDR3 nucleotide sequence: TGTGCCAGCAGCAAGACAGGGGAGGTCGAGGCCTACGAGCAGTACTTC.

This clonotype was seen at least ten times. This chain links TRBV11-2 with TRBJ1-5; unclear D gene. Trimming shortened V by 1 base and J by 3 bases, and 4 bases separated the two germline ends. The CDR3 has 13 amino acids. CDR1 is SGHAT and CDR2 is FQNNGV in the germline V gene. The CDR3 nucleotides are TGTGCCAGCAGCTTAGGTGACAATCAGCCCCAGCATTTT. The encoded protein is CASSLGDNQPQHF.

This clonotype was detected ten times or more. The chain combines TRBV20-1 with TRBJ2-6, with D possibly being TRBD2 (6 bases). Germline V CDR1 and CDR2: DFQATT, SNEGSKA (reference sequence). CDR3 size: 14 residues. The V and J ends lost 6 bases and 7 bases respectively, with 16 bases between them. The CDR3 nucleotides are TGCAGTGCGGCGGGGTTTCTGGGTGCCAACGTCCTGACTTTC. As protein: CSAAGFLGANVLTF.

This clonotype was counted at least ten times. This chain uses TRBV20-1 with TRBJ2-2; D is ambiguous. Trimming shortened V by 0 bases and J by 4 bases, and 9 bases separated the two germline ends. The length of the CDR3 is 14 residues. The germline gives CDR1 DFQATT, CDR2 SNEGSKA (reference sequence). CDR3 protein: CSARDEQITGELFF. CDR3 sequence (DNA): TGCAGTGCTAGAGATGAACAGATCACCGGGGAGCTGTTTTTT.

In this sample, this clonotype is medium-sized. The V call is TRBV29-1, the J call TRBJ2-7; 11 positions match TRBD1. The CDR3 covers 12 residues. Losses at the gene ends were 7 bases for V and 3 bases for J; bases not matched to a gene: 2. Germline CDR1 and CDR2: SQVTM and ANQGSEA. Written as DNA, the CDR3 is TGCAGCGGCGGGACAGGGGGCTACGAGCAGTACTTC. Protein sequence: CSGGTGGYEQYF.

This clonotype was recorded many times. J is TRBJ1-6 and V is TRBV6-6; 9 positions match TRBD1. Germline assignment: CDR1 MNHNY and CDR2 SVGAGI (reference sequence). The CDR3 is made up of 14 amino acids. V was clipped by 5 bases and J by 11 bases; unmatched bases: 7. The CDR3 DNA follows: TGTGCCAGCAGTGCCACAGGGGGCAGGACACCCCTCCACTTT. Translation: CASSATGGRTPLHF.

The rearrangement uses TRBV5-4 and TRBJ2-7; D is perhaps TRBD2 (6 bases). The V end lost 2 bases, the J end lost 3 bases, and 12 bases lay between the germline ends. The CDR3 runs 14 residues. Germline V CDR1 and CDR2: SGHNT, YYREEE (reference sequence). The DNA for the CDR3 is TGTGCCAGCAGCTTCGGGGGTGGGCACTACGAGCAGTACTTC. Its protein product is CASSFGGGHYEQYF. Full variable domain (remainder filled in from reference TRBV5-4 and TRBJ2-7): ETGVTQSPTHLIKTRGQQVTLRCSSQSGHNTVSWYQQALGQGPQFIFQYYREEENGRGNFPPRFSGLQFPNYSSELNVNALELDDSALYLCASSFGGGHYEQYFGPGTRLTVT.

In this sample, this clonotype turned up many times. The V and J genes are TRBV7-8 and TRBJ2-7; D is perhaps TRBD2 (5 bases). V lost 2 bases and J 3 bases, leaving 11 bases between the germline ends. Germline-derived CDR1 and CDR2 are SGHVS and FQNEAQ. There are 14 residues in the CDR3. The DNA for the CDR3 is TGTGCCAGCAGCTTACGACCGGGGAACTACGAGCAGTACTTC. This codes for CASSLRPGNYEQYF.

This clonotype was counted ten times or more. The CDR3 region is CSANNLGGFGEQYF. CDR3 sequence (DNA): TGCAGTGCGAATAACCTTGGGGGCTTTGGGGAGCAGTACTTC. The genes are TRBV20-1 and TRBJ2-7; D might be TRBD1 (6 bases). Germline CDR1 is DFQATT and CDR2 is SNEGSKA (reference sequence). Trimming removed 6 bases at V and 7 bases at J, with 22 bases between. The CDR3 is made up of 14 amino acids.

There are many counts of this clonotype. This chain uses TRBV20-1 with TRBJ1-6, with D tentatively TRBD1 (6 bases). Germline CDR1 is DFQATT and CDR2 is SNEGSKA (reference sequence). This CDR3 is 18 amino acids long. Trimming cost V 0 bases and J 5 bases, with 20 bases left between them. CDR3 DNA: TGCAGTGCTAGAGATTCAAAAAACAGGGTCATCAATAATTCACCCCTCCACTTT. This sequence encodes CSARDSKNRVINNSPLHF.

At least ten counts were recorded for this clonotype. The chain carries TRBV5-1 and TRBJ2-7, with TRBD2 matching over 10 bases. Trimming removed 2 bases from V and 0 bases from J; junction bases left unmatched: 5. The germline V gene encodes CDR1 SGHRS and CDR2 YFSETQ. CDR3 length: 16 residues. CDR3 coding DNA: TGCGCCAGCAGCTTAGGAAGCGGGAGGGCCTCCTACGAGCAGTACTTC. Protein: CASSLGSGRASYEQYF.

This clonotype was observed at least ten times. The chain joins TRBV5-6 to TRBJ1-5; D not resolved. The V end was cut by 4 bases, the J end by 9 bases, with 20 bases between. This CDR3 spans 15 amino acids. Germline CDR1 and CDR2: SGHDT and YYEEEE. The CDR3, as DNA: TGTGCCAGCAGCCCGCAGCTGGGTCAAGGCGGGCCCCAGCATTTT. Amino acids: CASSPQLGQGGPQHF.